This TCR beta chain came from a study of T cell repertoires in cytomegalovirus infection. TCRdb re-analysed the reads in MiXCR, keeping a single row per CDR3 protein. The profile shows around 550,000 distinct CDR3 sequences, more than 20% of them singletons. The V end lost 2 bases, the J end lost 2 bases, and 9 bases lay between the germline ends. The CDR3 loop spans 14 amino acids. Germline V gene sequence: CDR1 MGHRA, CDR2 YSYEKL. Many counts were recorded for this clonotype. The chain links TRBV4-1 to TRBJ1-1, with D possibly TRBD1 on 6 matching bases. This clonotype was sampled from a human donor in good health (CMV status not recorded). Some clones in this sample may be carry-over from other donors' samples. Sequenced input: PBMCs. As DNA, the CDR3 is TGCGCCAGCAGCCAACAGGGGTTTAACACTGAAGCTTTCTTT. This encodes CASSQQGFNTEAFF.